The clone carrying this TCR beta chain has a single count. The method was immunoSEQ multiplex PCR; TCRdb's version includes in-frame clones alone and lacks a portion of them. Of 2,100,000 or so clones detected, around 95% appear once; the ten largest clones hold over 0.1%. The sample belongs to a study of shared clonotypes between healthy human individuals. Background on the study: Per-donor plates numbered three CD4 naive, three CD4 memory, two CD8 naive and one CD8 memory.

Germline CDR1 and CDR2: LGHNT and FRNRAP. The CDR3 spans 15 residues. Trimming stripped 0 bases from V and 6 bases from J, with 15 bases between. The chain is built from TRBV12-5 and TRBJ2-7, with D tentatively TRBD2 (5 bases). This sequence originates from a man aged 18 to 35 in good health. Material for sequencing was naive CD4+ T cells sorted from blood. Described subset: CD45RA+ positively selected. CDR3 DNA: TGTGCTAGTGGTTTGGTACACTGGGAGCGTCGCGAGCAGTACTTC. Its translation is CASGLVHWERREQYF.